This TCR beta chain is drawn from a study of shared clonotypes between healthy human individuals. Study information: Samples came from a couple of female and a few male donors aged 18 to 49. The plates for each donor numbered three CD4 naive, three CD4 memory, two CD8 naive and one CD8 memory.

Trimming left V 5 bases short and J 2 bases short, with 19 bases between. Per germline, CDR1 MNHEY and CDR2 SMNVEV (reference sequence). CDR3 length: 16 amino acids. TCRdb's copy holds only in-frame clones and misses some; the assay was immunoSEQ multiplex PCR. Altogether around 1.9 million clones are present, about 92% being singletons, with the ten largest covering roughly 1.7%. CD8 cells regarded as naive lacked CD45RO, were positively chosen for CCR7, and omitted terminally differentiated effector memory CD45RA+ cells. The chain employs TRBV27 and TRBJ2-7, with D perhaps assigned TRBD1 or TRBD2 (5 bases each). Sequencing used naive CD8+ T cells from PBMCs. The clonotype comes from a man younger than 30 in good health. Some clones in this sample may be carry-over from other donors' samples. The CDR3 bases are TGTGCCAGCAGTGTCACAAGAGGGGTGGGGACCTACGAGCAGTACTTC. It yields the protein CASSVTRGVGTYEQYF.